These 11 T cell receptor beta chains were all obtained from the same sample, sequenced in a study of T cell responses to AZD1222 COVID-19 vaccine. Assay used: immunoSEQ multiplex PCR; TCRdb lists only in-frame clones, some missing. The table records tens of thousands of clones, roughly 74% of them present only once. The sample was peripheral blood, taken 28 days after the second AZD1222 dose. These receptors came from an adult who received the AZD1222 COVID-19 vaccine.

This clone appeared a single time. This rearrangement joins TRBV28 to TRBJ1-3, with 7 bases aligning to TRBD1. The junction had 7 bases not matched to a gene; V was cut back by 5 bases and J by 0 bases. CDR3 length equals 16 residues. CDR1 MDHEN and CDR2 SYDVKM come from the germline V gene. CDR3 DNA: TGTGCCAGCAGTCTAAACAGGGGATCCTCTGGAAACACCATATATTTT. Residues: CASSLNRGSSGNTIYF.

This clone was counted once. The chain is built from TRBV7-3 and TRBJ2-2, with unresolved D. This CDR3 spans 12 amino acids. The germline V gene encodes CDR1 SGHTA and CDR2 FQGTGA. The germline V and J ends were trimmed by 1 base and 6 bases, with 3 bases remaining between them. The CDR3 nucleotides read TGTGCCAGCAGCTTAAGGTCCGGGGAGCTGTTTTTT. This sequence encodes CASSLRSGELFF.

The rearrangement joins TRBV19 to TRBJ1-5, with 9 bases aligning to TRBD1. The germline CDR1 and CDR2 sequences are LNHDA and SQIVND (reference sequence). The CDR3 has 14 amino acids. J gave up 4 bases and V 10 bases, and 8 bases lay outside the gene matches. The DNA of the CDR3 is TGTGCCATAAGGGGGACAGGGACTAATCAGCCCCAGCATTTT. This translates into CAIRGTGTNQPQHF.

The rearrangement links TRBV6-5 to TRBJ1-3; D not resolved. CDR1 is MNHEY, CDR2 SVGAGI, per germline. The CDR3 consists of 16 residues. V lost 0 bases and J 0 bases, leaving 9 bases between the germline ends. CDR3 protein: CASSYSTESSGNTIYF. In DNA, the CDR3 is TGTGCCAGCAGTTACTCGACGGAGAGCTCTGGAAACACCATATATTTT.

This clone has more than one count but fewer than ten. The chain joins TRBV5-1 to TRBJ2-1; 8 bases fit TRBD2. CDR1 and CDR2 from the germline V gene are SGHRS and YFSETQ. V lost 0 bases to trimming and J lost 3 bases; unmatched junction nucleotides: 2. The CDR3 has 15 residues. CDR3 DNA: TGCGCCAGCAGCTTGGGGACTAGCTACTACAATGAGCAGTTCTTC. Encoded protein: CASSLGTSYYNEQFF. The whole variable domain, remainder taken from reference TRBV5-1 and TRBJ2-1, is KAGVTQTPRYLIKTRGQQVTLSCSPISGHRSVSWYQQTPGQGLQFLFEYFSETQRNKGNFPGRFSGRQFSNSRSEMNVSTLELGDSALYLCASSLGTSYYNEQFFGPGTRLTVL.

This chain uses TRBV3-1 (or the pseudogene TRBV3-2) with TRBJ2-3; D call uncertain. Germline loops: CDR1 LGHDT, CDR2 YNNKEL (reference sequence). The length of the CDR3 is 15 residues. With 0 bases removed from V and 3 bases from J, the gap between germline ends came to 10 bases. CDR3 nucleotide sequence: TGTGCCAGCAGCCAAGACACAGCGAGAACAGATACGCAGTATTTT. This translates into CASSQDTARTDTQYF.

CDR3 DNA: TGTGCCAGCTCATCTACACTCCTAGGGACGCAGTATTTT. This sequence encodes CASSSTLLGTQYF. The chain joins TRBV18 to TRBJ2-3; D remains unclear. The CDR3 is made up of 13 amino acids. Germline V gives CDR1 KGHSH, CDR2 LQKENI. With 5 bases removed from V and 9 bases from J, the gap between germline ends came to 15 bases.

This chain links TRBV7-9 with TRBJ2-6, with D tentatively TRBD1 (6 bases). Germline-derived CDR1 and CDR2 are SEHNR and FQNEAQ (reference sequence). The V gene lost 5 bases and the J gene lost 2 bases, with 16 bases spanning the gap. The CDR3 loop spans 17 amino acids. Written as DNA, the CDR3 is TGTGCCAGCAGCCCCAGGGGAAATCGCCCTGGGGCCAACGTCCTGACTTTC. Its protein is CASSPRGNRPGANVLTF.

The rearrangement links TRBV11-3 to TRBJ2-1, with 11 bases lining up with TRBD1. The CDR3 covers 16 residues. Germline CDR1 reads SGHNT; CDR2 reads YENEEA. J lost 6 bases, V lost 1 base, and 5 bases had no gene match. The CDR3 nucleotides read TGTGCCAGCAGCTTAGGTGGACAGGGGGCTTTCAATGAGCAGTTCTTC. This sequence encodes CASSLGGQGAFNEQFF.

This clone appeared a single time. The chain links TRBV3-1 (or the pseudogene TRBV3-2) to TRBJ1-4; D may be TRBD1 (5 bases). This CDR3 has 17 amino acids. The germline gives CDR1 LGHDT, CDR2 YNNKEL (reference sequence). With 0 bases removed from V and 5 bases from J, the gap between germline ends came to 16 bases. The CDR3 sequence is CASSQEYGGSTNEKLFF. The CDR3 DNA reads TGTGCCAGCAGCCAAGAGTATGGGGGGTCCACGAATGAAAAACTGTTTTTT.

This rearrangement joins TRBV6-5 to TRBJ2-7, with TRBD2 matching over 10 bases. With 6 bases clipped from V and 0 bases from J, the junction kept 2 bases outside the gene matches. Germline V gene sequence: CDR1 MNHEY, CDR2 SVGAGI. The CDR3 has 14 amino acids. CDR3 sequence (DNA): TGTGCCAGCAGCCTAGCGGGGGACTCCTACGAGCAGTACTTC. It encodes CASSLAGDSYEQYF.